A selection of T cell receptor beta chains follows, all from one sample in a study of T cell responses to AZD1222 COVID-19 vaccine. TCRdb's table, derived via immunoSEQ multiplex PCR, lists solely in-frame clones and lacks some. The sample gives fewer than 150,000 clones, more than 70% of which show up once; 4.5% to 5% is in the top ten. Sequencing used peripheral blood, obtained on day 0 of AZD1222 vaccination. The receptors were gathered from an adult in good health. The CDR3 runs from the conserved cysteine through the conserved F or W. A D gene is named only where the DNA matches it firmly. Part of the rows lack a size; the others show once, few, many or a class for expanded clones.

>NA|NA|TRBV3-1/TRBV3-2|TRBJ1-5
TGTGCCAGCAGCTCAACAGAAAATCAGCCCCAGCATTTT
CASSSTENQPQHF
>NA|NA|TRBV9|TRBJ1-4
TGTGCCAGCAGTGCCGGGACCGAGTCTTGGGAACTGTTTTTT
CASSAGTESWELFF
>TRBD1|NA|TRBV5-4|TRBJ1-1
TGTGCCAGCAGCCCTGGACAGGGGAAGCAGAACACTGAAGCTTTCTTT
CASSPGQGKQNTEAFF
>NA|NA|TRBV5-4|TRBJ2-1
TGTGCCAGCAGCCTGGGACTGGGGTCCTACAATGAGCAGTTCTTC
CASSLGLGSYNEQFF
>NA|NA|TRBV6-1|TRBJ2-7
TGTGCCAGCAGTGAACAGGACGGGTCCTCCTACGAGCAGTACTTC
CASSEQDGSSYEQYF
>TRBD1|NA|TRBV6-5|TRBJ1-1
TGTGCCTGTTATTCTGGGGGGGACAGGGAAGCTTTCTTT
CACYSGGDREAFF
>NA|NA|TRBV6-1|TRBJ1-5
TGTGCCAGCAGTGAAGGGACAGCTTATCAGCCCCAGCATTTT
CASSEGTAYQPQHF
>NA|NA|TRBV28|TRBJ2-5
TGTGCCAGCAGTACGCCCTACCGGGACAAGGGAGAGACCCAGTACTTC
CASSTPYRDKGETQYF
>TRBD1|NA|TRBV3-1/TRBV3-2|TRBJ1-2
TGTGCCAGCAGCCACTTCGGGACAGGGGGCTCTGGCTACACCTTC
CASSHFGTGGSGYTF
>NA|NA|TRBV5-1|TRBJ2-7
TGCGCCAGCAGCTTGGTACCTAGGGGGTCCTACGAGCAGTACTTC
CASSLVPRGSYEQYF
>NA|NA|TRBV29-1|TRBJ1-2
TGCAGCGTTGATGAGGGGCACGGCTACACCTTC
CSVDEGHGYTF
>NA|NA|TRBV28|TRBJ1-1
TGTGCCAGCATCCCTTCCCTCGGGGAGGGTACTGAAGCTTTCTTT
CASIPSLGEGTEAFF
>NA|NA|TRBV12-3/TRBV12-4|TRBJ1-2
TGTGCCAGCAGCACCCAGGGATCCTATGGCTACACCTTC
CASSTQGSYGYTF
>TRBD1|NA|TRBV4-1|TRBJ2-1
TGCGCCAGCAGCCAAGGGAAGGGGGCCGATGAGCAGTTCTTC
CASSQGKGADEQFF
>NA|NA|TRBV19|TRBJ1-4
TGTGCCAGTAGTATAGGGATTGCAACTAATGAAAAACTGTTTTTT
CASSIGIATNEKLFF
>NA|NA|TRBV21-1|TRBJ1-1
TGTGCCAGCAGCACAAAGGGACAACTTAACACTGAAGCTTTCTTT
CASSTKGQLNTEAFF
>NA|NA|TRBV12-3/TRBV12-4|TRBJ1-2
TGTGCCAGCAGTGTAGGGAGCCAATATGGCTACACCTTC
CASSVGSQYGYTF
>NA|NA|TRBV20-1|TRBJ2-7
TGCAGTGCTAGAGACAGCTACGAGCAGTACTTC
CSARDSYEQYF
>NA|NA|TRBV6-5|TRBJ2-7
TGTGCCAGCAGTTACTCTTCGACACGCGGCGGGTCCCAGTACTTC
CASSYSSTRGGSQYF
>NA|once|TRBV28|TRBJ1-5
TGTGCCAGCATCCGAGGGGGAAGCAATCAGCCCCAGCATTTT
CASIRGGSNQPQHF
>TRBD1|NA|TRBV5-1|TRBJ1-1
TGCGCCAGCAGCTGGACTACGGACAGGCGGAACACTGAAGCTTTCTTT
CASSWTTDRRNTEAFF
>TRBD1|NA|TRBV4-3|TRBJ2-2
TGCGCCAGCAGGGGGACAGGAAACACCGGGGAGCTGTTTTTT
CASRGTGNTGELFF
>NA|once|TRBV9|TRBJ2-3
TGTGCCAGCAGCGTAGCCAGCGCAGATACGCAGTATTTT
CASSVASADTQYF
>NA|NA|TRBV2|TRBJ1-6
TGTGCCAGCAGTGATTGGGGGGGCAATTCACCCCTCCACTTT
CASSDWGGNSPLHF
>NA|NA|TRBV28|TRBJ1-2
TGTGCCAGCAGTCCAGGGACCCTCTATGGCTACACCTTC
CASSPGTLYGYTF
>NA|NA|TRBV19|TRBJ1-5
TGTGCCAGTGGGGACAGCAATCAGCCCCAGCATTTT
CASGDSNQPQHF
>TRBD1|NA|TRBV4-3|TRBJ1-2
TGCGCCAGCAGCCAAGAAGACAGGGCTTATGGCTACACCTTC
CASSQEDRAYGYTF
>NA|NA|TRBV5-5|TRBJ2-5
TGTGCCAGCAGCTTGAGCGGCACTCACCAAGAGACCCAGTACTTC
CASSLSGTHQETQYF
>TRBD1|NA|TRBV6-5|TRBJ1-2
TGTGCCACCATGGAGGGGGCGAGCTATGGCTACACCTTC
CATMEGASYGYTF
>NA|NA|TRBV4-2|TRBJ1-1
TGTGCCAGCAGCCAAGATTCAGAAGGTGAAGCTTTCTTT
CASSQDSEGEAFF
>NA|NA|TRBV4-3|TRBJ1-6
TGCGCCAGCAGCCTTGGTAGCTCCTATAATTCACCCCTCCACTTT
CASSLGSSYNSPLHF
>TRBD1|NA|TRBV3-1/TRBV3-2|TRBJ2-4
TGTGCCAGCAGCCAAGTGTTTGGGACAGGAGTAAGGAACATTCAGTACTTC
CASSQVFGTGVRNIQYF
>NA|NA|TRBV5-1|TRBJ1-1
TGCGCCAGCAGCTTCGGGGGGAACACTGAAGCTTTCTTT
CASSFGGNTEAFF
>TRBD1|NA|TRBV6-6|TRBJ1-2
TGTGCCAGCAGTTCCAATGACAGGGATGGGGCTTATGGCTACACCTTC
CASSSNDRDGAYGYTF
>TRBD1|medium-sized|TRBV19|TRBJ1-1
TGTGCCAGTAGTATGTGGGACAGGAACACTGAAGCTTTCTTT
CASSMWDRNTEAFF
>NA|NA|TRBV19|TRBJ1-5
TGTGCCAGTAGTGGGCAGATCAATCAGCCCCAGCATTTT
CASSGQINQPQHF
>NA|few|TRBV20-1|TRBJ1-4
TGCAGTGCTAGTCCGCACCTTGCAACTAATGAAAAACTGTTTTTT
CSASPHLATNEKLFF
>NA|NA|TRBV18|TRBJ1-4
TGTGCCAGCTCACCACGGGCAGGGGCGCGAATAGATGAAAAACTGTTTTTT
CASSPRAGARIDEKLFF
>NA|NA|TRBV7-6|TRBJ1-4
TGTGCCAGCAGCTTGGGAGCAGGGAATAATGAAAAACTGTTTTTT
CASSLGAGNNEKLFF
>NA|NA|TRBV7-2|TRBJ2-5
TGTGCCAGCAGCACGGGGGGCCTGAAAGAGACCCAGTACTTC
CASSTGGLKETQYF
>NA|NA|TRBV7-2|TRBJ1-1
TGTGCCAGCAGCTTATACGTGCATGGTGTGAACACTGAAGCTTTCTTT
CASSLYVHGVNTEAFF
>NA|NA|TRBV4-3|TRBJ2-5
TGCGCCAGCAGCCAAGGGGACACCCAAGAGACCCAGTACTTC
CASSQGDTQETQYF
>NA|NA|TRBV19|TRBJ1-2
TGTGCCAGTAGGCGCTATGGCTACACCTTC
CASRRYGYTF
>NA|NA|TRBV2|TRBJ2-3
TGTGCCAGCTATCGTGTGGGAACAGATACGCAGTATTTT
CASYRVGTDTQYF
>NA|NA|TRBV5-1|TRBJ1-4
TGCGCCAGCAGCTTGGTAGGCGGCAATGAAAAACTGTTTTTT
CASSLVGGNEKLFF
>TRBD1|few|TRBV5-8|TRBJ1-2
TGTGCCAGCACCCGGACAGGGCCCTATGGCTACACCTTC
CASTRTGPYGYTF